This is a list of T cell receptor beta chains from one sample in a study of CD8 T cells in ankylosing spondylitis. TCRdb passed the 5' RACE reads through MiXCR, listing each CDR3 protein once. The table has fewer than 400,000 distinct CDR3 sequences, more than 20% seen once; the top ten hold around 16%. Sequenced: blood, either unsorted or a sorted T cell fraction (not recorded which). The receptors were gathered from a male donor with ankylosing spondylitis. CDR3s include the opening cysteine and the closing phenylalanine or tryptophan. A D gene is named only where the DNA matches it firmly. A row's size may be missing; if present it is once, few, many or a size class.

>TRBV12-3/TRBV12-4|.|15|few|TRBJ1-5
CASSFLAGSGQPQHF
TGTGCCAGCAGTTTTCTGGCAGGGTCAGGCCAGCCCCAGCATTTT
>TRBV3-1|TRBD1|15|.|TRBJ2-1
CASSQARGTGGRQFF
TGTGCCAGCAGCCAAGCCCGGGGGACAGGGGGGAGGCAGTTCTTC
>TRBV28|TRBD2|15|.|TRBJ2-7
CASRPTSGSPYEQYF
TGTGCCAGCAGGCCGACTAGCGGGAGTCCCTACGAGCAGTACTTC
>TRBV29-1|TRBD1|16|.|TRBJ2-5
CSVRPGIQGAGETQYF
TGCAGCGTTCGGCCCGGAATACAGGGGGCAGGAGAGACCCAGTACTTC
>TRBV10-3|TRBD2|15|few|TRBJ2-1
CAISDGGRGYNEQFF
TGTGCCATCAGTGATGGCGGGAGGGGGTACAATGAGCAGTTCTTC
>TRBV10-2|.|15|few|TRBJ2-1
CASRYGVSSYNEQFF
TGCGCCAGCAGATACGGGGTGAGCTCCTACAATGAGCAGTTCTTC
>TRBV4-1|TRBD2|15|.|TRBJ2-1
CASSQGLAGVDEQFF
TGCGCCAGCAGCCAGGGGCTAGCGGGAGTCGATGAGCAGTTCTTC
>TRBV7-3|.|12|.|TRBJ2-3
CASTNGGDTQYF
TGTGCCAGCACCAATGGGGGCGATACGCAGTATTTT
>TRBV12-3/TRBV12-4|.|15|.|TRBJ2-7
CASSLGLQRAYEQYF
TGTGCCAGCAGTTTAGGGTTACAGAGGGCCTACGAGCAGTACTTC
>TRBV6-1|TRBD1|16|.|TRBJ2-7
CASSEAPWTGSYEQYF
TGTGCCAGCAGTGAAGCGCCCTGGACAGGGTCCTACGAGCAGTACTTC
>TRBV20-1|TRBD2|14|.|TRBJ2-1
CSARGASGYNEQFF
TGCAGTGCTAGGGGGGCTAGCGGGTACAATGAGCAGTTCTTC
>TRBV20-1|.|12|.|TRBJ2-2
CSARVSAGELFF
TGCAGTGCTAGAGTTAGCGCCGGGGAGCTGTTTTTT
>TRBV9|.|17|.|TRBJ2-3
CASSVGGRDGGTNTQYF
TGTGCCAGCAGCGTGGGGGGGCGGGACGGCGGGACAAATACGCAGTATTTT
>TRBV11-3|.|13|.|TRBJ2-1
CASSVGRENEQFF
TGTGCCAGCAGCGTAGGAAGGGAGAATGAGCAGTTCTTC
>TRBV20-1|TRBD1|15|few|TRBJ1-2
CSAKPGQGTLYGYTF
TGCAGTGCTAAGCCGGGACAGGGGACGCTCTATGGCTACACCTTC
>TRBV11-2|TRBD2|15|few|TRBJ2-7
CASSFSSGSSYEQYF
TGTGCCAGCAGCTTCTCTAGCGGGAGTTCCTACGAGCAGTACTTC
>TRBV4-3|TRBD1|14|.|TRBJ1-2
CASSLRTGAWDYTF
TGCGCCAGCAGCCTAAGGACAGGGGCCTGGGATTACACCTTC
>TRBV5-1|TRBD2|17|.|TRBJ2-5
CASSEGLAGGTQETQYF
TGCGCCAGCAGCGAGGGACTAGCGGGAGGAACACAAGAGACCCAGTACTTC
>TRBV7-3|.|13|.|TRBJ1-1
CASSVTGLTEAFF
TGTGCCAGCAGCGTGACAGGTTTAACTGAAGCTTTCTTT
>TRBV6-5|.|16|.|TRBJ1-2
CASSYREGQGLYGYTF
TGTGCCAGCAGTTACCGCGAGGGGCAGGGACTGTATGGCTACACCTTC
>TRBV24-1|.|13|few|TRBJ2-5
CATSDGSQETQYF
TGTGCCACCAGTGACGGGTCCCAAGAGACCCAGTACTTC
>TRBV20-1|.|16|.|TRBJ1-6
CSARLGGALYNSPLHF
TGCAGTGCTCGATTAGGGGGGGCACTATATAATTCACCCCTCCACTTT
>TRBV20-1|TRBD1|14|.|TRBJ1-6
CSASGGTATSPLHF
TGCAGTGCTAGTGGGGGGACAGCGACTTCACCCCTCCACTTT
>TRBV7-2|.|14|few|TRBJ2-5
CASSSDRSQETQYF
TGTGCCAGCAGCTCGGACAGAAGCCAAGAGACCCAGTACTTC
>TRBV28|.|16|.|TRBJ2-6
CASSLLQGSGANVLTF
TGTGCCAGCAGTTTACTTCAGGGGTCTGGGGCCAACGTCCTGACTTTC
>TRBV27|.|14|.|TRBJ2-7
CASSSVRGTYEQYF
TGTGCCAGCAGTTCCGTCCGGGGAACCTACGAGCAGTACTTC
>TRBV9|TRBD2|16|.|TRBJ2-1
CASSVGPGLADNEQFF
TGTGCCAGCAGCGTGGGGCCGGGACTAGCGGACAATGAGCAGTTCTTC
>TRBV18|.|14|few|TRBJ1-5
CASSPQVGNQPQHF
TGTGCCAGCTCACCACAGGTGGGGAATCAGCCCCAGCATTTT
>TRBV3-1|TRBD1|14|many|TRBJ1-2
CASSLPGTDYGYTF
TGTGCCAGCAGCCTTCCCGGGACAGACTATGGCTACACCTTC
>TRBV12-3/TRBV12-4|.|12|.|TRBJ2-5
CASGKGGETQYF
TGTGCCAGCGGCAAGGGGGGTGAGACCCAGTACTTC
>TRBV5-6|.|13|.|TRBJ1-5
CASSLGIPQPQHF
TGTGCCAGCAGCTTGGGCATTCCTCAGCCCCAGCATTTT
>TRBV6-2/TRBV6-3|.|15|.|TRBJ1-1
CASSYSGRGDTEAFF
TGTGCCAGCAGTTACTCTGGCAGGGGTGACACTGAAGCTTTCTTT
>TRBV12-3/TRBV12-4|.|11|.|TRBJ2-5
CASGFGETQYF
TGTGCCAGCGGTTTCGGGGAGACCCAGTACTTC
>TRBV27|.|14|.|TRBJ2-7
CASSPRDWFYEQYF
TGTGCCAGCAGTCCCCGGGACTGGTTCTACGAGCAGTACTTC
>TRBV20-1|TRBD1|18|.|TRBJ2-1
CSASESRGRGYLKNEQFF
TGCAGTGCTAGCGAAAGCAGGGGGCGGGGTTACTTAAAGAATGAGCAGTTCTTC
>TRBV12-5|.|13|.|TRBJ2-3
CARGSSGTPSLYF
TGTGCTAGAGGTTCCTCCGGGACTCCCTCACTGTATTTT
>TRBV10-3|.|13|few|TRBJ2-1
CAISESGTNEQFF
TGTGCCATCAGTGAGTCAGGCACTAATGAGCAGTTCTTC
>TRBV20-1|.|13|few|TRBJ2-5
CSSNPTRKETQYF
TGCAGTTCGAACCCGACACGAAAAGAGACCCAGTACTTC
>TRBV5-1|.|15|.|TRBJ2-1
CASSLRSSQGDEQFF
TGCGCCAGCAGCTTGCGCAGCTCCCAGGGTGATGAGCAGTTCTTC
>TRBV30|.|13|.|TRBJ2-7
CAWSVGHSYEQYF
TGTGCCTGGAGTGTAGGGCACTCCTACGAGCAGTACTTC
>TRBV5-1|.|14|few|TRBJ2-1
CASSEAGVYNEQFF
TGCGCCAGCAGCGAGGCCGGGGTCTACAATGAGCAGTTCTTC
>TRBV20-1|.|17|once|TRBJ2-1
CCARDFRGGPSYNEQFF
TGCTGTGCTAGAGATTTCCGTGGGGGTCCCTCCTACAATGAGCAGTTCTTC
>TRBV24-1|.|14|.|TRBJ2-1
CATSDNRVGGEQFF
TGTGCCACCAGTGATAACAGGGTGGGGGGTGAGCAGTTCTTC
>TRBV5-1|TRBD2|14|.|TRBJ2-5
CASSLSLAEDTQYF
TGCGCCAGCAGCTTGTCACTAGCGGAAGATACCCAGTACTTC
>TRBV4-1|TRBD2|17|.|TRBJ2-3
CASSLEGTSGSRDTQYF
TGCGCCAGCAGCCTCGAGGGGACTAGCGGGAGTAGAGATACGCAGTATTTT
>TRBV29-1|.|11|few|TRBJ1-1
CSVEKGQWAFF
TGCAGCGTTGAGAAAGGACAGTGGGCTTTCTTT
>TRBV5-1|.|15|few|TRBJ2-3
CASSFESGSTDTQYF
TGCGCCAGCAGCTTCGAGAGCGGTAGCACAGATACGCAGTATTTT
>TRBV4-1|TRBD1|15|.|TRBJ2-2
CASRQNRGNTGELFF
TGCGCCAGCAGGCAAAACAGGGGGAACACCGGGGAGCTGTTTTTT
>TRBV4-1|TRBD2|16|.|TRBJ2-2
CASRRTGTSSSGELFF
TGCGCCAGCAGGAGAACCGGGACTAGCTCGTCCGGGGAGCTGTTTTTT